This T cell receptor beta chain was sequenced during a study of metastatic and nonmetastatic thyroid tumors. On the study more broadly: Repertoires from malignant and benign thyroid patients were compared across blood and tumor or nodule tissue.

General study points: When malignant thyroid tumors were compared with benign nodules, TCR beta diversity was reportedly significantly higher in the malignant tumors. This held in both blood and tumor samples.

TCRdb reprocessed the PCR reads via MiXCR. This sample has around 89,000 clones, with 15% found just once. No treatment of any kind had been given to any patient before thyroid surgery. This clone was counted many times. Its antigen is undetermined. CDR3 length equals 16 residues. Between the trimmed V and J ends, which lost 8 bases and 6 bases, there was a span of 23 bases. Germline assignment: CDR1 WNHNN and CDR2 SYGVQD (reference sequence). The chain recombines TRBV10-1 with TRBJ1-5, with D perhaps TRBD1 (6 bases). This clonotype originated in a female donor with papillary thyroid cancer or a benign thyroid nodule (not recorded which). Some clones in this sample may be carry-over from other donors' samples. The sequencing sample was made of blood. CDR3 region: CASPVNHGGEGQPQHF. The CDR3 DNA reads TGCGCCAGCCCCGTTAATCATGGGGGCGAGGGTCAGCCCCAGCATTTT.